This entry lists 11 T cell receptor beta chains sequenced from one sample in a study of T cells in narcolepsy (dated 2018 in TCRdb). Library generation was performed with the immunoSEQ multiplex PCR assay. Held by TCRdb, this immuneACCESS table contains in-frame sequences only and omits some clones. Under half of the omission traces to an unresolved V gene where checked; the cause of the rest is unknown. A total of tens of thousands of clones appear in this sample, 75% to 90% of them only once. The ten largest clones represent roughly 2.6% of the sample. Sequencing input: CD45RA- memory CD4+ T cells from PBMCs. This specimen's cell subset or site label, per the study, means: memory T cells sorted ex vivo from peripheral blood. The receptor source for this set is a human donor with narcolepsy.

The chain recombines TRBV7-2 with TRBJ1-3; the D is unclear. V shed 1 base and J shed 9 bases, with 10 bases lying between them. This CDR3 is built from 13 residues. Germline assignment: CDR1 SGHTA and CDR2 FQGNSA. CDR3 protein: CASSLDLGSTIYF. The CDR3 coding sequence is TGTGCCAGCAGCTTAGATTTGGGTTCCACCATATATTTT.

V gene TRBV6-1 combines with J gene TRBJ1-3, with D unresolved. Germline CDR1 is MNHNS and CDR2 is SASEGT. The CDR3 has 12 residues. Trimming took 10 bases from V and 0 from J, leaving 7 bases between them. The CDR3, as DNA: TGTGCCACCAGCATCTCTGGAAACACCATATATTTT. Protein sequence: CATSISGNTIYF.

This clone was detected a few times. The chain carries TRBV6-5 and TRBJ1-1, with D possibly TRBD1 on 5 matching bases. The CDR3 contains 14 residues. From germline, CDR1 is MNHEY and CDR2 SVGAGI. Deletions cut 7 bases from V and 2 bases from J, with 14 bases between. CDR3: CASKRTNDNTEAFF. The CDR3 DNA reads as TGTGCCAGCAAGAGGACAAATGATAACACTGAAGCTTTCTTT.

V and J are TRBV30 and TRBJ2-1, with 8 bases lining up with TRBD1. The CDR3 loop spans 11 amino acids. The germline CDR1 and CDR2 sequences are GTSNPN and SVGIG (reference sequence). Germline trimming cut 2 bases from V and 13 bases from J; bases unmatched to any gene: 4. The CDR3 sequence is CAWSLGQEQFF. CDR3 sequence (DNA): TGTGCCTGGAGTCTGGGACAGGAACAGTTCTTC.

The chain recombines TRBV28 with TRBJ2-3; D ambiguous. V lost 6 bases, J lost 6 bases, and 19 bases lay in between. This CDR3 region has 15 residues. Germline lookup yields CDR1 MDHEN and CDR2 SYDVKM. The CDR3 DNA is TGTGCCAGCAGGACTGAGACCAAAAACTCCGATACGCAGTATTTT. Translated: CASRTETKNSDTQYF.

A few counts support this clone. The chain uses TRBV6-6 and TRBJ2-5; TRBD1 agrees at 7 bases. The CDR3 covers 13 residues. V lost 2 bases, J lost 3 bases, and 0 bases stayed unmatched. Germline loops: CDR1 MNHNY, CDR2 SVGAGI (reference sequence). The CDR3 nucleotides are TGTGCCAGCAGTTACGGACAGGAAGAGACCCAGTACTTC. Its protein product is CASSYGQEETQYF.

The gene calls are TRBV12-5 and TRBJ1-4, with D perhaps TRBD1 (6 bases). The CDR3 runs to 16 residues. The germline CDR1 and CDR2 sequences are LGHNT and FRNRAP. V was cut by 1 base and J by 3 bases, with 12 bases left in between. Here the CDR3 reads CASGLATGNPNEKLFF. The CDR3 DNA reads TGTGCTAGTGGTTTGGCAACAGGGAACCCTAATGAAAAACTGTTTTTT.

Comments on this clone: An end of the junction does not agree with germline; a read error may underlie this. This chain links TRBV19 with TRBJ2-2; D possibly corresponds to TRBD1 (5 bases). Germline V gene lookup returns CDR1 LNHDA and CDR2 SQIVND (reference sequence). CDR3 size: 13 residues. The CDR3 coding sequence is TGTGGCAGTAAGGGGTTGTTAGGCGGGGAGCTGTTTTTT. It specifies CGSKGLLGGELFF.

This chain joins TRBV7-3 and TRBJ2-5, with 9 positions matching TRBD2. Judging by the DNA end, TRBJ2-7 fits better; the J call may be wrong. Germline CDR1 reads SGHTA; CDR2 reads FQGTGA. The CDR3 spans 14 residues. CDR3 sequence: CASSLLAGSYEQYF. CDR3 DNA: TGTGCCAGCAGCTTACTAGCGGGGTCCTACGAGCAGTACTTC.

The rearrangement uses TRBV7-9 and TRBJ2-2; a weak D match, TRBD1 (7 bases). CDR1 is SEHNR and CDR2 is FQNEAQ in the germline V gene (reference sequence). Deletions cut 5 bases from V and 7 bases from J, with 17 bases between. The CDR3 has 15 residues. CDR3 coding DNA: TGTGCCAGCAGCCTTCAGGGGGGCGATCACGGGGAGCTGTTTTTT. Translated, it gives CASSLQGGDHGELFF.

CDR3 protein: CASKDRARTEAFF. CDR3 coding DNA: TGTGCCAGTAAGGACAGGGCGAGGACTGAAGCTTTCTTT. The gene calls are TRBV19 and TRBJ1-1, with 8 bases identical to TRBD1. This CDR3 has 13 amino acids. Germline CDR1 reads LNHDA; CDR2 reads SQIVND (reference sequence). Germline trimming cut 7 bases from V and 5 bases from J; bases unmatched to any gene: 6.